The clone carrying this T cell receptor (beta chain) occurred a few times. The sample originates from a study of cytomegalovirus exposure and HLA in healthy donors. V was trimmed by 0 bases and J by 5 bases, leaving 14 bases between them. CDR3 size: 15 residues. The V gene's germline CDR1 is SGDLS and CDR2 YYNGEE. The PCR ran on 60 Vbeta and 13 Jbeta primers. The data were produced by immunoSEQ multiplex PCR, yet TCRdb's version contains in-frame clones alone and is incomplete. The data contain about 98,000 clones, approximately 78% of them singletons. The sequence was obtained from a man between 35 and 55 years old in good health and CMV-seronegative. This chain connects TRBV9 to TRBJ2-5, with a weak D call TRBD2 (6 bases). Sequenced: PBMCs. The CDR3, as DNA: TGTGCCAGCAGCGTAGGGGTAGTCCGGGAGGAGACCCAGTACTTC. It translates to CASSVGVVREETQYF.